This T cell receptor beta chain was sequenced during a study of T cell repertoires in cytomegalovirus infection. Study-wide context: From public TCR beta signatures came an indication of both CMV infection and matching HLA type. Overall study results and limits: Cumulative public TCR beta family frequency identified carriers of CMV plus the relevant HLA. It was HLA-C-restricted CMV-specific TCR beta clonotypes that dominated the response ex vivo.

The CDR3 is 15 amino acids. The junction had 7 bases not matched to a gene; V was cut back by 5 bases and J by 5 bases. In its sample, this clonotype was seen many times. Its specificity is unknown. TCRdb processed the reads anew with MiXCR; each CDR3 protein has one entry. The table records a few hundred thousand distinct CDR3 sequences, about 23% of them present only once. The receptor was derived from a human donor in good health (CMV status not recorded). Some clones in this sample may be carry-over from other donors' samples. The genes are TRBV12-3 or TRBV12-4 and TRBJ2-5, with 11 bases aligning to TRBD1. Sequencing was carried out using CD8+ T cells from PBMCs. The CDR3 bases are TGTGCCAGCAGTCCGCGGACAGGGGGCCTGGAGACCCAGTACTTC. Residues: CASSPRTGGLETQYF.